This TCR beta chain was profiled in a study of graft-versus-host responses after intestinal transplantation. Germline loops: CDR1 MNHNY, CDR2 SVGAGI (reference sequence). The length of the CDR3 is 14 residues. The V and J ends lost 0 bases and 1 base respectively, with 4 bases between them. Notes on this clone: Its specificity is not known.

The data were produced by immunoSEQ multiplex PCR, yet TCRdb's version contains in-frame clones alone and is incomplete. The repertoire includes tens of thousands of clones, around 96% of them detected once, and around 0.54% sits in the top ten. The TCR was taken from a human donor who received an intestinal transplant. This sample comprised unstimulated CD8+ T cells sorted from spleen or lymph node cells, obtained before intestinal transplant. The chain combines TRBV6-6 with TRBJ1-3; D is unresolved. The CDR3 sequence is CASSYSSSGNTIYF. The CDR3 region has the DNA TGTGCCAGCAGTTACTCAAGTTCTGGAAACACCATATATTTT.